The T cell receptor beta chain described here comes from a study of T-cell reconstitution after alpha-beta-depleted transplantation in children. This CDR3 region has 12 residues. Deletions cut 4 bases from V and 3 bases from J, with 6 bases between. Germline V CDR1 and CDR2: KGHSH, LQKENI. This clonotype has more than one count but fewer than ten. During its preparation, the TCRbeta library received unique molecular identifiers. A single record per CDR3 protein comes from TCRdb applying MiXCR to the PCR reads. The table records 750,000 to 950,000 distinct CDR3 sequences, roughly 15% of them present only once.

The starting material was PBMCs, mostly from graft donor cells, obtained 360 days after TCRalphabeta/CD19-depleted stem cell transplant. This TCR was recovered from a male patient between 10 and 17 years old who had a stem cell transplant for acute lymphoblastic leukemia, so the T cells may come from the graft donor. The V gene is TRBV18, the J gene TRBJ2-5; unclear D gene. The CDR3: CASSRLKETQYF. The CDR3 DNA follows: TGTGCCAGCTCACGACTTAAAGAGACCCAGTACTTC.